This T cell receptor (beta chain) appears in the sequencing data of a study of CD8+ T cells in alopecia areata. Turning to the study itself: The SALT score measured affected scalp surface percentage in treated patients.

Treatment given: oral pan-JAK inhibitor, 5-10 mg twice daily. CD4+ and CD8+ T cells were sorted from PBMCs stained for CD3, CD4 and CD8. Extracted RNA was reverse transcribed into cDNA, the sequencing template. Produced via immunoSEQ multiplex PCR; TCRdb's table is partial and in-frame only. The sample records some 95,000 clones, around 40% being singletons. The sample holds a few counts of this clone. The CDR3 has 16 amino acids. V shed 0 bases, J shed 6 bases, and the junction held 6 bases outside the gene matches. Germline-derived CDR1 and CDR2 are LGHNA and YNFKEQ. This chain joins TRBV4-2 and TRBJ2-3, with 10 bases fitting TRBD2. This specimen was CD8+ T cells sorted from blood, taken at week 24, from a patient treated with tofacitinib. This TCR came from a human donor with alopecia areata. CDR3 DNA: TGTGCCAGCAGCCAAGAAACTAGCGGGGTGGGGGATACGCAGTATTTT. It encodes CASSQETSGVGDTQYF.